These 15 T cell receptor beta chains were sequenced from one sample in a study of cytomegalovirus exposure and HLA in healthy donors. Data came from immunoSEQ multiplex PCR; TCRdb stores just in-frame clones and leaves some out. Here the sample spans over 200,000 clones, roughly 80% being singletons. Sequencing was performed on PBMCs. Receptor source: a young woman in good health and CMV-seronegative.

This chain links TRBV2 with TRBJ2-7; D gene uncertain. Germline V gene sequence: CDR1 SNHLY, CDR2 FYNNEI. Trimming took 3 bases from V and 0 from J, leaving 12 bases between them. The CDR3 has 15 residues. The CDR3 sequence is CASSESSIPSYEQYF. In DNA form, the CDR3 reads TGTGCCAGCAGTGAGTCGTCGATACCCTCCTACGAGCAGTACTTC.

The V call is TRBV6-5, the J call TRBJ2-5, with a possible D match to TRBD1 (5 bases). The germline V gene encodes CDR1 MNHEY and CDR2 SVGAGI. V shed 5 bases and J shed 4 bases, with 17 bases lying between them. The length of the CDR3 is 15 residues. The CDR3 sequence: CASSPSLGQRETQYF. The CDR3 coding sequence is TGTGCCAGCAGTCCCAGCCTCGGACAAAGAGAGACCCAGTACTTC.

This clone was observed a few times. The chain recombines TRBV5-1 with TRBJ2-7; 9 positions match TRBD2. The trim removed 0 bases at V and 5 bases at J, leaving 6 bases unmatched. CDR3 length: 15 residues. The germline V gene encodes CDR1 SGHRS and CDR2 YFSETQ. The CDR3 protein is CASSLGASGMNEQYF. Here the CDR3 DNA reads TGCGCCAGCAGCTTGGGGGCTAGCGGGATGAACGAGCAGTACTTC.

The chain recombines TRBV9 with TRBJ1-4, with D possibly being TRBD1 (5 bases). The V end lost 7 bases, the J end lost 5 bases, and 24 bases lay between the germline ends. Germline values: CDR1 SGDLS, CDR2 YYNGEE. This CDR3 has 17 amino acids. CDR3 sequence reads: CASAFGRGTASNEKLFF. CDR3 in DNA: TGTGCCAGCGCTTTCGGTCGGGGGACCGCCTCGAATGAAAAACTGTTTTTT.

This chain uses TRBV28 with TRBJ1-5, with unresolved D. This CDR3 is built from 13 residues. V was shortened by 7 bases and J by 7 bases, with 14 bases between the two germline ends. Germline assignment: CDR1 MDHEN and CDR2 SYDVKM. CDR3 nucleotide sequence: TGTGCCAGCATGGCCCGAACGGGACAGCCCCAGCATTTT. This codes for CASMARTGQPQHF.

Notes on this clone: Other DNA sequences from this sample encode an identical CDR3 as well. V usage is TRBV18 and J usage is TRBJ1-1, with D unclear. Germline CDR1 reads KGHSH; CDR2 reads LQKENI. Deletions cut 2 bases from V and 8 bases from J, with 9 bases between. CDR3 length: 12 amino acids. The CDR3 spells CASSPGVGEAFF. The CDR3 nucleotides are TGTGCCAGCTCACCAGGGGTCGGGGAAGCTTTCTTT. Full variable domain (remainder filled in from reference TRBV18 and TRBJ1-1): NAGVMQNPRHLVRRRGQEARLRCSPMKGHSHVYWYRQLPEEGLKFMVYLQKENIIDESGMPKERFSAEFPKEGPSILRIQQVVRGDSAAYFCASSPGVGEAFFGQGTRLTVV.

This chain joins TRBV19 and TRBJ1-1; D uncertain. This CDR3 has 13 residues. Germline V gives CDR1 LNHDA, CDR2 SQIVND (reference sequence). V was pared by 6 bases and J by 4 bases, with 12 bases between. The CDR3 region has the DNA TGTGCCAGTAGCCCCAAGGGCCCCACTGAAGCTTTCTTT. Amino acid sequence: CASSPKGPTEAFF.

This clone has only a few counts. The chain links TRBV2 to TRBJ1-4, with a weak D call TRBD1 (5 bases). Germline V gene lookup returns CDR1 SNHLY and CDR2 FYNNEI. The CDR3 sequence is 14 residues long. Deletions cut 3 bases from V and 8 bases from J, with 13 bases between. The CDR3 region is CASSDGGEEEKLFF. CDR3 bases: TGTGCCAGCAGTGATGGAGGGGAAGAGGAAAAACTGTTTTTT.

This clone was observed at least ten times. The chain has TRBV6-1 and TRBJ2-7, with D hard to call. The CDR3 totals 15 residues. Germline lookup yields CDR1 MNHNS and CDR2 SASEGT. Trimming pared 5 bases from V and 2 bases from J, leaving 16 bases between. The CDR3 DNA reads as TGTGCCAGCAGTTGGACGGGCCCAGGACCCTACGAGCAGTACTTC. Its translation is CASSWTGPGPYEQYF.

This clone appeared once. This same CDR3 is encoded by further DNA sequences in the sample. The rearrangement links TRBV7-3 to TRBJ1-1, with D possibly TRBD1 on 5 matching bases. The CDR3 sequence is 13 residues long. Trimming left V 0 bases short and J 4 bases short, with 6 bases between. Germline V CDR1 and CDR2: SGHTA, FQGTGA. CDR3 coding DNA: TGTGCCAGCAGCTTAACGGGGGGCACTGAAGCTTTCTTT. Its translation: CASSLTGGTEAFF.

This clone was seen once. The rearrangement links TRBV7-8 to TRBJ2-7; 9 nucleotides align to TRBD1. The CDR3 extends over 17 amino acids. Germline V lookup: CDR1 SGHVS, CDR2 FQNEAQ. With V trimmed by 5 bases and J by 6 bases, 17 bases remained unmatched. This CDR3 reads CASSPQTGTGISREQYF. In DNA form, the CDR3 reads TGTGCCAGCAGCCCGCAAACCGGGACAGGGATAAGTCGCGAGCAGTACTTC.

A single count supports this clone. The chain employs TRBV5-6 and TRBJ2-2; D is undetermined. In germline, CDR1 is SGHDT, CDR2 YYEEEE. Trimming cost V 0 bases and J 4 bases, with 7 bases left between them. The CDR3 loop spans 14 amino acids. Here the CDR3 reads CASSLGLGTGELFF. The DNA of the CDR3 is TGTGCCAGCAGCTTGGGACTTGGCACCGGGGAGCTGTTTTTT. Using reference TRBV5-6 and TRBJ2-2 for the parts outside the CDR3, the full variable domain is DAGVTQSPTHLIKTRGQQVTLRCSPKSGHDTVSWYQQALGQGPQFIFQYYEEEERQRGNFPDRFSGHQFPNYSSELNVNALLLGDSALYLCASSLGLGTGELFFGEGSRLTVL.

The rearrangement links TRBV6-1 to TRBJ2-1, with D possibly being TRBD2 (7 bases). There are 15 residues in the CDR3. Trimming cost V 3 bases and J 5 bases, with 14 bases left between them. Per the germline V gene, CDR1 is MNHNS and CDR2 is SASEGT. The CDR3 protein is CASSDRGALHNEQFF. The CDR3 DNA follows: TGTGCCAGCAGTGATCGGGGGGCGCTTCACAATGAGCAGTTCTTC.

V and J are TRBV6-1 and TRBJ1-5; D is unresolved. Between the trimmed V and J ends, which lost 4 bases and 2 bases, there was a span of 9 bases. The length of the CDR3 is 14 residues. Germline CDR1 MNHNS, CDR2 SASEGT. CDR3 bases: TGTGCCAGCAGTGGTTTTTGGGGCAATCAGCCCCAGCATTTT. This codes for CASSGFWGNQPQHF.

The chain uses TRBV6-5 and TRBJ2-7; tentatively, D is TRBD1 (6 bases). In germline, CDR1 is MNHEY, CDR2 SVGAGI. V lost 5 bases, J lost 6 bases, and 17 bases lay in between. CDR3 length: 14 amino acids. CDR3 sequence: CASSNTGFPSEQYF. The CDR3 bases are TGTGCCAGCAGTAACACAGGGTTCCCCTCCGAGCAGTACTTC.